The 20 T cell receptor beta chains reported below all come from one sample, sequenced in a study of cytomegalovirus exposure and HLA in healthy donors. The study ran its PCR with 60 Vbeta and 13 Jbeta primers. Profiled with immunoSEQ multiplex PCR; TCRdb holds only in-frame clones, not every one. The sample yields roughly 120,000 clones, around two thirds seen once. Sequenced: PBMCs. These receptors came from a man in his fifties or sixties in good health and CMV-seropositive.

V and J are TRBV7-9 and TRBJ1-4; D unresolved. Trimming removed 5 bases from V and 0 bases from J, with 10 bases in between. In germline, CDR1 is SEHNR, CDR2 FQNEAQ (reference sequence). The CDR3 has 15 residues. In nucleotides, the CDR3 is TGTGCCAGCAGCAGTACAGCTGCAACTAATGAAAAACTGTTTTTT. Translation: CASSSTAATNEKLFF.

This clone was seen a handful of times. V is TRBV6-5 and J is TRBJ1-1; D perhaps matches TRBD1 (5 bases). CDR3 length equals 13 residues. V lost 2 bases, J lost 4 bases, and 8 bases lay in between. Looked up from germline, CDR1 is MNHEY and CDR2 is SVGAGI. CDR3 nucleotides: TGTGCCAGCAGTTACGGTAGGGGCACTGAAGCTTTCTTT. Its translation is CASSYGRGTEAFF.

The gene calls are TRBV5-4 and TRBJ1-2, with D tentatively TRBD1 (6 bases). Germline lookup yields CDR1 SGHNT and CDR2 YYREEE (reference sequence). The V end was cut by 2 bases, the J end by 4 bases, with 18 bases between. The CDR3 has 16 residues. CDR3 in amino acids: CASSLGQRGITYGYTF. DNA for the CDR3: TGTGCCAGCAGCTTAGGACAGAGGGGTATTACCTATGGCTACACCTTC.

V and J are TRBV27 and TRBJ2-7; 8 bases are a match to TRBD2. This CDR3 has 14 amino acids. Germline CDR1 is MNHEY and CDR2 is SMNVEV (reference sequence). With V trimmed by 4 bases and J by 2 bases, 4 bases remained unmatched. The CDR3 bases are TGTGCCAGCAGTTACCAGCGGGGGACCTACGAGCAGTACTTC. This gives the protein CASSYQRGTYEQYF.

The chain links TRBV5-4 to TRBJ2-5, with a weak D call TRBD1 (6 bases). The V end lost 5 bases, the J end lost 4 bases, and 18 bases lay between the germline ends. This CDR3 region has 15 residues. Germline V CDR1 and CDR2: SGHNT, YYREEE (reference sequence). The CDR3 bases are TGTGCCAGCAGTGACACGACCGGGACACGAGAGACCCAGTACTTC. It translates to CASSDTTGTRETQYF.

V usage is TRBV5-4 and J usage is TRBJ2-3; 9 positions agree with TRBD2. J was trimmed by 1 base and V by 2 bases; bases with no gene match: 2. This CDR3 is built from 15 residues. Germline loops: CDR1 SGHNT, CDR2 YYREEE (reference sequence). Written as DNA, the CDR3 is TGTGCCAGCAGCTTTAGCGGGGGCCGCACAGATACGCAGTATTTT. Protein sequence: CASSFSGGRTDTQYF. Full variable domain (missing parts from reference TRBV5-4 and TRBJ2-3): ETGVTQSPTHLIKTRGQQVTLRCSSQSGHNTVSWYQQALGQGPQFIFQYYREEENGRGNFPPRFSGLQFPNYSSELNVNALELDDSALYLCASSFSGGRTDTQYFGPGTRLTVL.

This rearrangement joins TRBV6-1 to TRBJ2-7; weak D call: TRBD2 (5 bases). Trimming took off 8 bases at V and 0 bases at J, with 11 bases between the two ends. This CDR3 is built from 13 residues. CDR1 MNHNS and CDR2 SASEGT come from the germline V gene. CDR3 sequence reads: CASGQRSSYEQYF. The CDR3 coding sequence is TGTGCCAGCGGCCAGCGGTCCTCCTACGAGCAGTACTTC.

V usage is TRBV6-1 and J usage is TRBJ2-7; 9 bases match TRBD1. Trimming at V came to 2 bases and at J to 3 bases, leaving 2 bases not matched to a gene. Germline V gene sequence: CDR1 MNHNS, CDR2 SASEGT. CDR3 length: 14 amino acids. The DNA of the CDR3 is TGTGCCAGCAGTGAACGGGACAGGGACTACGAGCAGTACTTC. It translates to CASSERDRDYEQYF.

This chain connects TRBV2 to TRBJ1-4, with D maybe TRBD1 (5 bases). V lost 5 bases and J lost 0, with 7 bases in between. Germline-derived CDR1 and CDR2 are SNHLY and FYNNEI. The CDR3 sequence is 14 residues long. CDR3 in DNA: TGTGCCAGCAGTCCGGGGGCAACTAATGAAAAACTGTTTTTT. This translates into CASSPGATNEKLFF.

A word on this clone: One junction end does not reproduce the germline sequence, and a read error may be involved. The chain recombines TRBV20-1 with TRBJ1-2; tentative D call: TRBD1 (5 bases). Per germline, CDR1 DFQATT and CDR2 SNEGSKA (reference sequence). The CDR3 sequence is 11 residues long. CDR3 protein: CSAGDSYGYTF. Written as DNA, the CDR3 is TGCAGTGCTGGAGACAGCTATGGCTACACCTTC.

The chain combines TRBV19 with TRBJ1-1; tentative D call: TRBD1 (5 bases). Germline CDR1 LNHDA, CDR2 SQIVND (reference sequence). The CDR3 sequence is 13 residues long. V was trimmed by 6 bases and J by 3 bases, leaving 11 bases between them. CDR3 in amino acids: CASRMDIYTEAFF. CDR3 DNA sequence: TGTGCCAGTAGGATGGACATCTACACTGAAGCTTTCTTT. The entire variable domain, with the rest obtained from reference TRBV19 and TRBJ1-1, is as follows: DGGITQSPKYLFRKEGQNVTLSCEQNLNHDAMYWYRQDPGQGLRLIYYSQIVNDFQKGDIAEGYSVSREKKESFPLTVTSAQKNPTAFYLCASRMDIYTEAFFGQGTRLTVV.

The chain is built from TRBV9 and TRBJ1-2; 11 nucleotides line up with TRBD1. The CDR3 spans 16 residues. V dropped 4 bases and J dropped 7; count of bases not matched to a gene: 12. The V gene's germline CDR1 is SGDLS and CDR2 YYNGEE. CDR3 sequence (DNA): TGTGCCAGCAGCTTATTCTCCGGGACAGGGGGGTTTGGCTACACCTTC. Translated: CASSLFSGTGGFGYTF.

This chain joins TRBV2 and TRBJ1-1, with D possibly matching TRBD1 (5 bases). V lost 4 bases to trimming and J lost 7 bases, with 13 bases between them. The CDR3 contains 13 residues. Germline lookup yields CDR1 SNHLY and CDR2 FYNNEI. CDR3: CASSVQQEFEAFF. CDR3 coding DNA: TGTGCCAGCAGTGTCCAACAGGAATTTGAAGCTTTCTTT. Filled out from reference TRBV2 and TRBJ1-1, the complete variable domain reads EPEVTQTPSHQVTQMGQEVILRCVPISNHLYFYWYRQILGQKVEFLVSFYNNEISEKSEIFDDQFSVERPDGSNFTLKIRSTKLEDSAMYFCASSVQQEFEAFFGQGTRLTVV.

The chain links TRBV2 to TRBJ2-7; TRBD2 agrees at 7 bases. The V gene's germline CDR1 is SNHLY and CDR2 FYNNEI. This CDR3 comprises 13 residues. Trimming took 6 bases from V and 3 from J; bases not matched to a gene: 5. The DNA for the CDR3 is TGTGCCAGCAGGTCTGGCGGGGGCTACGAGCAGTACTTC. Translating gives CASRSGGGYEQYF.

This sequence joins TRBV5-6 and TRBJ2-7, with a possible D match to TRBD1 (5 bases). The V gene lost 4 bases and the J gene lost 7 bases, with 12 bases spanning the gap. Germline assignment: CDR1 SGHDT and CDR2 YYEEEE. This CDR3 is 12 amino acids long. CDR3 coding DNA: TGTGCCAGCAGCATAACAGGTATGGAGCAGTACTTC. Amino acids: CASSITGMEQYF.

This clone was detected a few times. The CDR3 DNA reads TGTGCCAGCAGTGAAGCACTCAGGGCGGGGGTACAGTACTTC. This encodes CASSEALRAGVQYF. The J gene is TRBJ2-7, the V gene TRBV2; 7 bases are a match to TRBD2. CDR3 length: 14 residues. Germline V gives CDR1 SNHLY, CDR2 FYNNEI. With 0 bases clipped from V and 10 bases from J, the junction kept 9 bases outside the gene matches. The variable domain in full, with the rest retrieved from reference TRBV2 and TRBJ2-7, is EPEVTQTPSHQVTQMGQEVILRCVPISNHLYFYWYRQILGQKVEFLVSFYNNEISEKSEIFDDQFSVERPDGSNFTLKIRSTKLEDSAMYFCASSEALRAGVQYFGPGTRLTVT.

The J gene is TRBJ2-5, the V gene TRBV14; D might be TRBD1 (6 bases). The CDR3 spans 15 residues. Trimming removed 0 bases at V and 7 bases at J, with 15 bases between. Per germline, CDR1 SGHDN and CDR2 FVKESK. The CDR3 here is CASSQDLTQGRTQYF. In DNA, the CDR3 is TGTGCCAGCAGCCAAGACTTGACCCAGGGGAGGACCCAGTACTTC.

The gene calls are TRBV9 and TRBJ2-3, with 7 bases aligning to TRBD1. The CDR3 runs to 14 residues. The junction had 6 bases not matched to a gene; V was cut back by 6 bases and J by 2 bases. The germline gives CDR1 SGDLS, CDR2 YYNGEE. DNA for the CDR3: TGTGCCAGCACCCCCGGGACAGTCACAGATACGCAGTATTTT. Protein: CASTPGTVTDTQYF.

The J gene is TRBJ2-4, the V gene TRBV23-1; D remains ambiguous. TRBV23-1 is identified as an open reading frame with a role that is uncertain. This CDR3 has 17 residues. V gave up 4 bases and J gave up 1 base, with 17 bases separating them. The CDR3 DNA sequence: TGCGCCAGCAGTCGGAGTGCTCCCTCTTGGGCCAAAAACATTCAGTACTTC. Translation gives CASSRSAPSWAKNIQYF.

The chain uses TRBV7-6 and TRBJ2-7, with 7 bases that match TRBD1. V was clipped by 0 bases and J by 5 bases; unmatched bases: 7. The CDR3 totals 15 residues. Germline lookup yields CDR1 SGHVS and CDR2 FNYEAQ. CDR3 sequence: CASSLAPTGNNEQYF. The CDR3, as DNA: TGTGCCAGCAGCTTAGCCCCGACAGGGAACAACGAGCAGTACTTC.